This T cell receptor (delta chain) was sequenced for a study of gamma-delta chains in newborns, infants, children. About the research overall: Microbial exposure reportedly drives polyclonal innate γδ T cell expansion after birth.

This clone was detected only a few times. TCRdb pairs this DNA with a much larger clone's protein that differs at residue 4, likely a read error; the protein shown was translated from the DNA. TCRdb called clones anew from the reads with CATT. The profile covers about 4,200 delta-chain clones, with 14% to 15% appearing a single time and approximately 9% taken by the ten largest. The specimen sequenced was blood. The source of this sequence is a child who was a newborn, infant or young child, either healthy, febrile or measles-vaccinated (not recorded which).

The CDR3 bases are TGTGCCTGTGGCACTGTACTGGGGGACCTCGCTTTGACAGCACAACTCTTCTTT. It translates to CACGTVLGDLALTAQLFF. The chain recombines TRDV2 with TRDJ2; 9 bases line up with TRDD3. The CDR3 loop spans 18 amino acids. The V gene's germline CDR1 is GEAIGNYY and CDR2 EKD. The V segment lost 5 bases and the J segment 0 bases; nucleotides outside the gene matches: 12.